Presented here are 22 T cell receptor beta chains from one specimen sequenced in a study of blood T cell repertoires in COVID-19. Assay: immunoSEQ multiplex PCR; the TCRdb copy retains only in-frame clones and omits some. Of roughly 360,000 clones detected, under 85% appear once; the ten largest clones hold about 5.4%. Sequencing was done on a sample of PBMCs or T cells enriched from blood (not recorded which). These receptors were collected from a woman in her fifties or sixties who had recovered from COVID-19.

The chain employs TRBV6-1 and TRBJ1-2, with 10 bases aligning to TRBD1. The V segment lost 1 base and the J segment 7 bases; nucleotides outside the gene matches: 0. Germline V gene data show CDR1 as MNHNS and CDR2 as SASEGT. The CDR3 is 13 residues long. CDR3 DNA sequence: TGTGCCAGCAGTGAAGGGACAGGGGGTGGCTACACCTTC. Translated, it gives CASSEGTGGGYTF.

The chain joins TRBV25-1 to TRBJ1-2; 7 bases map to TRBD1. CDR1 is MGHDK and CDR2 is SYGVNS in the germline V gene. CDR3 size: 14 residues. V lost 3 bases to trimming and J lost 8 bases; unmatched junction nucleotides: 9. The CDR3 reads CASSDPGRGVGYTF. CDR3 nucleotide sequence: TGTGCCAGCAGTGATCCCGGCAGGGGGGTGGGCTACACCTTC.

CDR3 residues: CASSLGDNQPQHF. DNA of the CDR3: TGTGCCAGCAGTTTAGGAGACAATCAGCCCCAGCATTTT. This rearrangement joins TRBV6-6 to TRBJ1-5; D not certain. The CDR3 has 13 residues. The V gene lost 4 bases and the J gene lost 3 bases, with 7 bases spanning the gap. Germline CDR1 is MNHNY and CDR2 is SVGAGI (reference sequence).

The rearrangement links TRBV5-6 to TRBJ2-7; 8 bases match TRBD2. This CDR3 contains 15 residues. Germline V gene lookup returns CDR1 SGHDT and CDR2 YYEEEE. V lost 4 bases and J lost 2; bases outside the gene matches: 8. CDR3 in amino acids: CASSIQIAGTYEQYF. The CDR3 DNA is TGTGCCAGCAGCATACAAATAGCGGGGACCTACGAGCAGTACTTC.

The chain employs TRBV4-3 and TRBJ1-5; 7 bases line up with TRBD1. After removal of 1 base from V and 1 base from J, the junction contained 4 bases not matched to a gene. Germline V gene lookup returns CDR1 LGHNA and CDR2 YSLEER. The CDR3 totals 16 residues. In DNA, the CDR3 is TGCGCCAGCAGCCAAGGGGTAGGGGGCAGCAATCAGCCCCAGCATTTT. It encodes CASSQGVGGSNQPQHF.

The CDR3 is CASSGLTGTEQYF. The CDR3 nucleotides read TGCGCCAGCAGCGGACTGACAGGGACTGAGCAGTACTTC. The chain is built from TRBV5-1 and TRBJ2-7, with a possible D match to TRBD1 (7 bases). Trimming took off 4 bases at V and 7 bases at J, with 15 bases between the two ends. The germline gives CDR1 SGHRS, CDR2 YFSETQ. The CDR3 runs 13 residues.

A remark on this clone: The same CDR3 can be traced to other DNA sequences in this sample. The V gene is TRBV7-2, the J gene TRBJ1-3; tentative D call: TRBD1 (5 bases). Germline-derived CDR1 and CDR2 are SGHTA and FQGNSA. Trimming left V 3 bases short and J 1 base short, with 10 bases between. The CDR3 extends over 15 amino acids. CDR3: CASSLVPGSGNTIYF. CDR3 DNA: TGTGCCAGCAGCTTGGTCCCAGGGTCTGGAAACACCATATATTTT.

The chain is built from TRBV11-3 and TRBJ2-1, with TRBD2 matching 8 bases. The CDR3 consists of 18 residues. With V trimmed by 6 bases and J by 4 bases, 17 bases remained unmatched. Germline CDR1 is SGHNT and CDR2 is YENEEA. CDR3 nucleotides: TGTGCCAGCAGTCCAGGTCTAGCGGGCCGAGGGCGGTACAATGAGCAGTTCTTC. Its translation is CASSPGLAGRGRYNEQFF.

This clone was found a few times. The CDR3 loop reads CASSGQSNYGYTF. The CDR3 coding sequence is TGTGCCAGCAGTGGACAGTCTAACTATGGCTACACCTTC. The chain joins TRBV27 to TRBJ1-2, with a possible D match to TRBD1 (6 bases). The germline gives CDR1 MNHEY, CDR2 SMNVEV (reference sequence). V shed 5 bases and J shed 0 bases, with 7 bases lying between them. This CDR3 is 13 amino acids long.

The chain employs TRBV5-4 and TRBJ2-3, with 7 nucleotides matching TRBD2. This CDR3 comprises 15 residues. Germline V gives CDR1 SGHNT, CDR2 YYREEE (reference sequence). V trimming: 4 bases; J trimming: 0 bases; junction bases outside the gene matches: 5. The CDR3 protein is CASSPLSGSTDTQYF. The DNA of the CDR3 is TGTGCCAGCAGCCCTCTTAGCGGGAGCACAGATACGCAGTATTTT.

V usage is TRBV9 and J usage is TRBJ2-3, with D possibly matching TRBD1 (6 bases). The CDR3 spans 15 residues. Germline CDR1 and CDR2: SGDLS and YYNGEE. Deletions cut 3 bases from V and 1 base from J, with 12 bases between. The CDR3 coding sequence is TGTGCCAGCAGCGCCTGGGACACCGGCACAGATACGCAGTATTTT. Its protein product is CASSAWDTGTDTQYF.

This clone was counted a single time. This chain connects TRBV7-3 to TRBJ2-1; TRBD2 agrees at 7 bases. Trimming removed 1 base from V and 9 bases from J; junction bases left unmatched: 3. This CDR3 spans 13 amino acids. Germline CDR1 reads SGHTA; CDR2 reads FQGTGA. This chain's CDR3 is CASSLNSGGEQFF. CDR3 bases: TGTGCCAGCAGCTTAAATTCGGGAGGTGAGCAGTTCTTC.

This clone appeared once. V is TRBV6-5 and J is TRBJ1-1, with D unclear. Trimming cost V 7 bases and J 2 bases, with 11 bases left between them. CDR1 and CDR2 (germline): MNHEY, SVGAGI. This CDR3 region has 13 residues. The CDR3 reads CASTQRVNTEAFF. CDR3 nucleotide sequence: TGTGCCAGCACCCAGAGGGTAAACACTGAAGCTTTCTTT.

There are a few counts of this clone. The sample contains more than one DNA sequence encoding this CDR3. The chain recombines TRBV7-2 with TRBJ1-1; 8 bases fit TRBD1. This CDR3 is 14 amino acids long. Germline V CDR1 and CDR2: SGHTA, FQGNSA. Unmatched junction bases numbered 3, after V lost 5 bases and J lost 1 base. CDR3 coding DNA: TGTGCCAGCAGCCGTGGACAGGGGAACACTGAAGCTTTCTTT. Protein product: CASSRGQGNTEAFF.

The chain recombines TRBV19 with TRBJ1-1; maybe TRBD1 (6 bases). The V end lost 4 bases, the J end lost 1 base, and 10 bases lay between the germline ends. CDR3 size: 14 residues. Germline loops: CDR1 LNHDA, CDR2 SQIVND (reference sequence). The CDR3 reads CASSRLGQNTEAFF. Here the CDR3 DNA reads TGTGCCAGTAGTAGGTTGGGACAGAACACTGAAGCTTTCTTT.

J is TRBJ2-2 and V is TRBV19; TRBD1 might be the D (7 bases). V lost 3 bases and J lost 0, with 11 bases in between. CDR3 size: 16 residues. CDR1 and CDR2 (germline): LNHDA, SQIVND (reference sequence). As DNA, the CDR3 is TGTGCCAGTAGTATTGGAGGGGGCGCGAACACCGGGGAGCTGTTTTTT. The encoded protein is CASSIGGGANTGELFF. Full variable domain (remainder filled in from reference TRBV19 and TRBJ2-2): DGGITQSPKYLFRKEGQNVTLSCEQNLNHDAMYWYRQDPGQGLRLIYYSQIVNDFQKGDIAEGYSVSREKKESFPLTVTSAQKNPTAFYLCASSIGGGANTGELFFGEGSRLTVL.

This clone was picked up a small number of times. The J gene is TRBJ1-1, the V gene TRBV27; 10 nucleotides agree with TRBD1. Germline trimming cut 2 bases from V and 4 bases from J; bases unmatched to any gene: 4. Germline CDR1 is MNHEY and CDR2 is SMNVEV (reference sequence). This CDR3 has 15 residues. CDR3 sequence reads: CASSLRGQGFTEAFF. The CDR3 DNA reads TGTGCCAGCAGTTTACGGGGACAGGGGTTCACTGAAGCTTTCTTT.

The V and J genes are TRBV16 and TRBJ2-7; perhaps TRBD2 as D (5 bases). Trimming took 0 bases from V and 3 from J, leaving 9 bases between them. The V gene's germline CDR1 is KGHSY and CDR2 FQNENV. CDR3 size: 14 residues. In nucleotides, the CDR3 is TGTGCCAGCAGCCAATCAGGAGGACTCTACGAGCAGTACTTC. It yields the protein CASSQSGGLYEQYF.

The chain recombines TRBV7-8 with TRBJ1-6, with 9 bases matching TRBD1. Germline V CDR1 and CDR2: SGHVS, FQNEAQ. The CDR3 has 15 amino acids. Trimming took 1 base from V and 7 from J; bases not matched to a gene: 2. The CDR3 DNA follows: TGTGCCAGCAGCTTAGGGACAGGGGTGAATTCACCCCTCCACTTT. It encodes CASSLGTGVNSPLHF.

This rearrangement joins TRBV5-4 to TRBJ2-5, with TRBD2 identical over 13 bases. Germline V gene data show CDR1 as SGHNT and CDR2 as YYREEE (reference sequence). The CDR3 spans 15 residues. Germline trimming cut 4 bases from V and 1 base from J; bases unmatched to any gene: 1. The CDR3 loop is CASSGLAGVQETQYF. The DNA of the CDR3 is TGTGCCAGCAGCGGACTAGCGGGAGTCCAAGAGACCCAGTACTTC.

The V gene is TRBV18, the J gene TRBJ2-7; 7 bases match TRBD1. The CDR3 sequence is 13 residues long. The germline gives CDR1 KGHSH, CDR2 LQKENI. V shed 3 bases and J 7 bases; nucleotides not matched to a gene: 6. The chain's CDR3 is CASSPHRGGEQYF. The CDR3 bases are TGTGCCAGCTCACCTCACAGGGGTGGAGAGCAGTACTTC.

The chain employs TRBV4-3 and TRBJ2-2; no clear D gene. Looked up from germline, CDR1 is LGHNA and CDR2 is YSLEER. Deletions cut 0 bases from V and 3 bases from J, with 11 bases between. CDR3 length: 16 amino acids. The CDR3 region is CASSQDLGSHTGELFF. DNA for the CDR3: TGCGCCAGCAGCCAAGATCTAGGCAGCCACACCGGGGAGCTGTTTTTT.